This T cell receptor beta chain was sequenced during a study of blood T cells in healthy people across ages. CDR3 length equals 13 residues. V was clipped by 0 bases and J by 10 bases, with 14 bases between them. The germline V gene has CDR1 SGHRS and CDR2 YFSETQ. In each sample, at least 6.5 million PBMCs were isolated. PCR was performed a second time for about 6 to 12 cycles using a sample-barcoded 5' primer and a J-beta primer mix. TCRdb reanalysed the 5' RACE reads using MiXCR and keeps one entry per CDR3 protein. Of some 900,000 distinct CDR3 sequences listed, around 49% are singletons. This receptor was obtained from a man between 25 and 39 years old in good health. Sequenced input: blood. The V call is TRBV5-1, the J call TRBJ2-7; D may be TRBD1 (5 bases). The CDR3 nucleotides read TGCGCCAGCAGCTTGGATATGGGGCTTGCCCAGTACTTC. It encodes CASSLDMGLAQYF.